The clone carrying this T cell receptor (beta chain) has only one observation. Its cognate antigen is unknown. V was trimmed by 6 bases and J by 4 bases, leaving 18 bases between them. In germline, CDR1 is SNHLY, CDR2 FYNNEI. The CDR3 length is 15 residues. The data derive from a study of vaccination and CD4 T cells after COVID-19. Cultured CD4+ T-cell DNA underwent Oncomine TCR Beta short-read sequencing. Genomic DNA was isolated from CD4+ T cells that had been cultured. TCRdb re-called the PCR reads with MiXCR, one entry per CDR3 protein. The sample has 8,500 to 14,000 distinct CDR3 sequences, about 42% seen once. Treatment given: 10-day PBMC culture with coronavirus spike peptide pools or control peptides (ViraFEST assay). Dates of PCR positivity, March to December 2020, preceded the US Alpha, Beta and Delta variants. At both days 3 and 7, half the medium was replaced with fresh IL-2 medium.

The TCR sequence derives from a human donor who had recovered from COVID-19. The sample consisted of CD4+ T cells from blood, cultured in vitro. The chain carries TRBV2 and TRBJ1-2; TRBD1 is a possible D gene (6 bases). CDR3 sequence: CASRVSQGISYGYTF. The CDR3 DNA is TGTGCCAGCAGGGTTTCGCAGGGGATCAGCTATGGCTACACCTTC.